A single sample gave rise to the 25 T cell receptor beta chains below, sequenced in a study of cytomegalovirus exposure and HLA in healthy donors. PCR primers comprised 60 Vbeta and 13 Jbeta primers. Here immunoSEQ multiplex PCR was the method, and the copy in TCRdb shows in-frame clones only, minus some. The repertoire has 100,000 or so clones, roughly 75% of them found once; the top ten carry under 5.5%. Sequenced material: PBMCs. Receptor source: a woman aged 18-29 years in good health and CMV-seropositive.

The rearrangement uses TRBV15 and TRBJ2-2; 7 nucleotides align to TRBD2. The CDR3 length is 13 residues. The V segment lost 5 bases and the J segment 6 bases; nucleotides outside the gene matches: 3. Germline assignment: CDR1 LNHNV and CDR2 YYDKDF (reference sequence). This chain's CDR3 is CATSRGEAGELFF. CDR3 DNA sequence: TGTGCCACCAGCCGGGGGGAGGCCGGGGAGCTGTTTTTT.

This chain uses TRBV28 with TRBJ1-1; D remains ambiguous. Germline V CDR1 and CDR2: MDHEN, SYDVKM. The CDR3 has 10 amino acids. The germline V and J ends were trimmed by 6 bases and 4 bases, with 3 bases remaining between them. The CDR3 DNA reads as TGTGCCAGCAGCAGCACTGAAGCTTTCTTT. Translated, it gives CASSSTEAFF.

The genes are TRBV5-1 and TRBJ2-1; D is undetermined. This CDR3 spans 13 amino acids. V was trimmed by 3 bases and J by 6 bases, leaving 10 bases between them. CDR1 is SGHRS, CDR2 YFSETQ, per germline. CDR3 residues: CASSSSMVNEQFF. CDR3 DNA sequence: TGCGCCAGCAGCTCTAGTATGGTCAATGAGCAGTTCTTC.

The count of this clone is one. CDR3 amino acids: CAARNRAEVGETQYF. Written as DNA, the CDR3 is TGTGCCGCCAGAAACAGGGCGGAGGTAGGAGAGACCCAGTACTTC. The V and J genes are TRBV6-5 and TRBJ2-5; possibly TRBD1 for D (6 bases). Trimming took 11 bases from V and 4 from J, leaving 23 bases between them. This CDR3 comprises 15 residues. Germline V lookup: CDR1 MNHEY, CDR2 SVGAGI.

This chain links TRBV5-1 with TRBJ2-2, with 8 positions matching TRBD2. The germline V gene encodes CDR1 SGHRS and CDR2 YFSETQ. Trimming took 7 bases from V and 5 from J; bases not matched to a gene: 7. The CDR3 sequence is 14 residues long. CDR3 in DNA: TGCGCCAGCGAGCGGGAGTCACGGACCGGGGAGCTGTTTTTT. Translated: CASERESRTGELFF.

This chain uses TRBV10-3 with TRBJ2-5, with 9 bases identical to TRBD2. Germline V gives CDR1 ENHRY, CDR2 SYGVKD. This CDR3 has 15 amino acids. Trimming cost V 2 bases and J 5 bases; bases outside gene matches: 6. The CDR3 DNA reads TGTGCCATCAGTGAGATAGCGGGAGAGGGGGAGACCCAGTACTTC. This sequence encodes CAISEIAGEGETQYF.

The chain carries TRBV4-3 and TRBJ2-3; 7 bases map to TRBD2. This CDR3 is 16 amino acids long. V gave up 1 base and J gave up 3 bases; unmatched junction bases: 7. CDR1 and CDR2 from the germline V gene are LGHNA and YSLEER. The CDR3 spells CASSQGWRERTDTQYF. DNA of the CDR3: TGCGCCAGCAGCCAAGGATGGCGGGAGAGGACAGATACGCAGTATTTT.

The chain links TRBV7-6 to TRBJ1-1; D gene uncertain. This CDR3 is built from 15 residues. The germline V gene encodes CDR1 SGHVS and CDR2 FNYEAQ. Trimming took off 2 bases at V and 6 bases at J, with 16 bases between the two ends. The CDR3 coding sequence is TGTGCCAGCAGCTTATCGGGAGCCCCGGGCGCTGAAGCTTTCTTT. Translation: CASSLSGAPGAEAFF. Supplemented by reference TRBV7-6 and TRBJ1-1, the full variable domain reads GAGVSQSPRYKVTKRGQDVALRCDPISGHVSLYWYRQALGQGPEFLTYFNYEAQQDKSGLPNDRFSAERPEGSISTLTIQRTEQRDSAMYRCASSLSGAPGAEAFFGQGTRLTVV.

V and J are TRBV18 and TRBJ1-2; no clear D gene. The CDR3 loop spans 15 amino acids. Trimming shortened V by 3 bases and J by 4 bases, and 15 bases separated the two germline ends. Germline CDR1 reads KGHSH; CDR2 reads LQKENI. The CDR3 DNA sequence: TGTGCCAGCTCACCCCGGGAGGGTTTCGGCTATGGCTACACCTTC. Translation gives CASSPREGFGYGYTF.

There are a few counts of this clone. This chain uses TRBV19 with TRBJ2-5, with 7 bases aligning to TRBD2. There are 15 residues in the CDR3. Germline-derived CDR1 and CDR2 are LNHDA and SQIVND (reference sequence). The junction had 8 bases not matched to a gene; V was cut back by 5 bases and J by 2 bases. CDR3 in DNA: TGTGCCAGTAGTCCCACCTCCGGGGGGCAAGAGACCCAGTACTTC. Its protein product is CASSPTSGGQETQYF.

The chain combines TRBV6-5 with TRBJ1-2; a possible D gene is TRBD1 (6 bases). V was cut by 2 bases and J by 2 bases, with 12 bases left in between. The CDR3 sequence is 15 residues long. Germline CDR1 and CDR2: MNHEY and SVGAGI. CDR3 bases: TGTGCCAGCAGTTACGGGGGGCGGGGGAACTATGGCTACACCTTC. Residues: CASSYGGRGNYGYTF.

The V and J genes are TRBV29-1 and TRBJ2-3, with no clear D. The CDR3 runs 13 residues. Germline V gene data show CDR1 as SQVTM and CDR2 as ANQGSEA. Between the trimmed V and J ends, which lost 7 bases and 2 bases, there was a span of 13 bases. In DNA form, the CDR3 reads TGCAGCGCTGTTGGGCACCTCACAGATACGCAGTATTTT. Its translation is CSAVGHLTDTQYF.

This clone appeared a few times. This chain connects TRBV10-3 to TRBJ2-7, with 8 positions matching TRBD2. The CDR3 totals 15 residues. CDR1 is ENHRY, CDR2 SYGVKD, per germline. Germline trimming cut 2 bases from V and 7 bases from J; bases unmatched to any gene: 10. CDR3 residues: CAISEGPGGTSEQYF. The CDR3 coding sequence is TGTGCCATCAGTGAGGGTCCAGGAGGGACTAGTGAGCAGTACTTC.

This chain uses TRBV29-1 with TRBJ2-1; D possibly corresponds to TRBD2 (5 bases). Trimming stripped 6 bases from V and 4 bases from J, with 10 bases between. Germline V lookup: CDR1 SQVTM, CDR2 ANQGSEA. The CDR3 covers 12 residues. The DNA for the CDR3 is TGCAGCGTGTATGAGGGATACAATGAGCAGTTCTTC. This translates into CSVYEGYNEQFF.

This rearrangement joins TRBV29-1 to TRBJ1-1; 10 nucleotides agree with TRBD1. The CDR3 consists of 14 residues. The V gene's germline CDR1 is SQVTM and CDR2 ANQGSEA. V lost 5 bases, J lost 6 bases, and 9 bases stayed unmatched. CDR3 in DNA: TGCAGCGTTCTCCCAATTGGACAGGGGGCTGAAGCTTTCTTT. Amino acids: CSVLPIGQGAEAFF.

The CDR3 coding sequence is TGTGCCAGCAGCGCATCGGACAGGGGCCAAGAGACCCAGTACTTC. Its protein product is CASSASDRGQETQYF. This chain links TRBV7-6 with TRBJ2-5; TRBD1 agrees at 9 bases. This CDR3 contains 15 residues. CDR1 is SGHVS, CDR2 FNYEAQ, per germline. The junction had 5 bases not matched to a gene; V was cut back by 5 bases and J by 1 base. Drawing the rest from reference TRBV7-6 and TRBJ2-5, the complete variable domain is GAGVSQSPRYKVTKRGQDVALRCDPISGHVSLYWYRQALGQGPEFLTYFNYEAQQDKSGLPNDRFSAERPEGSISTLTIQRTEQRDSAMYRCASSASDRGQETQYFGPGTRLLVL.

The rearrangement uses TRBV29-1 and TRBJ2-1, with a weak D call TRBD2 (6 bases). V gave up 5 bases and J gave up 0 bases, with 11 bases separating them. Germline-derived CDR1 and CDR2 are SQVTM and ANQGSEA. CDR3 length: 14 residues. The CDR3 spells CSVKDGSSYNEQFF. The CDR3 nucleotides are TGCAGCGTTAAGGACGGGAGCTCCTACAATGAGCAGTTCTTC.

The J gene is TRBJ2-7, the V gene TRBV4-3; D is possibly TRBD1 (6 bases). Germline-derived CDR1 and CDR2 are LGHNA and YSLEER. V lost 0 bases, J lost 5 bases, and 8 bases lay in between. The CDR3 consists of 13 residues. CDR3 sequence: CASSQDTGNEQYF. CDR3 nucleotides: TGCGCCAGCAGCCAAGATACAGGGAACGAGCAGTACTTC.

CDR3 sequence: CASSPLTETDTQYF. The DNA for the CDR3 is TGTGCCAGCAGTCCCCTTACAGAAACAGATACGCAGTATTTT. V is TRBV6-6 and J is TRBJ2-3; D not certain. The germline V and J ends were trimmed by 5 bases and 3 bases, with 12 bases remaining between them. The CDR3 is 14 amino acids. Germline CDR1 is MNHNY and CDR2 is SVGAGI (reference sequence).

The CDR3 region has the DNA TGTGCCAGCAGCATCGGGACTAGCGGGATACATACGCAGTATTTT. Residues: CASSIGTSGIHTQYF. This chain joins TRBV9 and TRBJ2-3, with 13 bases matching TRBD2. The CDR3 consists of 15 residues. V lost 4 bases, J lost 7 bases, and 6 bases stayed unmatched. The V gene's germline CDR1 is SGDLS and CDR2 YYNGEE.

For the CDR3, the DNA is TGTGCCAGCAGGTCGGCGGGGGGGGACTCAGATACGCAGTATTTT. Translating gives CASRSAGGDSDTQYF. The V and J genes are TRBV28 and TRBJ2-3, with 9 bases identical to TRBD2. V lost 6 bases to trimming and J lost 4 bases; unmatched junction nucleotides: 8. This CDR3 spans 15 amino acids. Germline CDR1 is MDHEN and CDR2 is SYDVKM.

Only a few counts were recorded for this clone. The chain joins TRBV30 to TRBJ1-2; a weak D match, TRBD1 (5 bases). Per germline, CDR1 GTSNPN and CDR2 SVGIG (reference sequence). The CDR3 has 12 amino acids. Trimming pared 2 bases from V and 8 bases from J, leaving 12 bases between. The CDR3, as DNA: TGTGCCTGGAGTTTGACAGCTGGCGGCTACACCTTC. This sequence encodes CAWSLTAGGYTF.

The chain employs TRBV9 and TRBJ2-4, with a weak D call TRBD2 (6 bases). Germline V gives CDR1 SGDLS, CDR2 YYNGEE. The CDR3 has 15 amino acids. V dropped 4 bases and J dropped 12 bases, with 23 bases sitting between them. For the CDR3, the DNA is TGTGCCAGCAGCCCGGGAGAGACGCCCGCCCGGAGTCAGTACTTC. Translation gives CASSPGETPARSQYF.

In this sample, this clone turned up a few times. The chain carries TRBV11-2 and TRBJ2-7; 9 positions agree with TRBD2. CDR1 SGHAT and CDR2 FQNNGV come from the germline V gene. The CDR3 contains 15 residues. The junction had 8 bases not matched to a gene; V was cut back by 4 bases and J by 4 bases. The CDR3 loop reads CASSSPPSGGYEQYF. CDR3 bases: TGTGCCAGCAGCTCCCCCCCCAGCGGGGGGTACGAGCAGTACTTC.

J is TRBJ2-7 and V is TRBV28, with D tentatively TRBD1 (6 bases). CDR3 length: 11 amino acids. V lost 6 bases and J lost 5, with 8 bases in between. The germline gives CDR1 MDHEN, CDR2 SYDVKM. The CDR3 nucleotides read TGTGCCAGCAGAACAGGGCACGAGCAGTACTTC. Residues: CASRTGHEQYF.